This TCR beta chain is drawn from a study of cytomegalovirus exposure and HLA in healthy donors. The CDR3 runs 15 residues. Per the germline V gene, CDR1 is MDHEN and CDR2 is SYDVKM. PCR employed 60 Vbeta and 13 Jbeta primers. Only in-frame clones appear in the TCRdb table, and some are missing; sequencing was by immunoSEQ multiplex PCR. The sample has about 150,000 clones; roughly 70% are singletons. The TCR comes from a human donor in good health. This rearrangement joins TRBV28 to TRBJ2-5; a weak D match, TRBD2 (6 bases). The DNA end is more similar to TRBJ2-7, so the J call may be wrong. Sequenced material: PBMCs. The CDR3 DNA reads TGTGCCATTACCGCATTTCGGGGGAGCTCCTACGAGCAGTACTTC. Its protein product is CAITAFRGSSYEQYF.